The clone carrying this T cell receptor beta chain was counted a few times. Antigen: not known. These data originate in a study of long-term antiretroviral therapy in people with HIV. Study-wide points: HIV repertoires spanned narrower CDR3 length ranges than controls. Blood dates from 2004 to 2017, possibly under older ART regimens. Relative to transplant donor controls, diversity remained lower despite increasing after ART.

Every donor had one or more pre-ART and two or more post-ART PBMC samples. The run of the v3.0 immunoSEQ assay was at survey level. Sequencing was performed with immunoSEQ multiplex PCR; in TCRdb, only in-frame clones are kept and a portion is missing. Among about 18,000 clones listed, around 78% were seen once. The sequences come from unsorted PBMCs, collected at the start of antiretroviral therapy, before treatment. This sequence was found in a middle-aged woman with HIV.

The DNA for the CDR3 is TGTGCCAGCATTTGGGGCACAGGGGACAATCAGCCCCAGCATTTT. It yields the protein CASIWGTGDNQPQHF. The chain couples TRBV27 to TRBJ1-5, with 7 nucleotides matching TRBD1. The trim removed 7 bases at V and 3 bases at J, leaving 9 bases unmatched. The length of the CDR3 is 15 residues. CDR1 and CDR2 (germline): MNHEY, SMNVEV (reference sequence).